Described below is a single TCR beta chain sequence and its context. What it recognizes is unknown. TCRdb's table, derived via immunoSEQ multiplex PCR, lists solely in-frame clones and lacks some. Here the sample spans around 510,000 clones, more than 95% being singletons. From CD4+ cells came CD45RA+ naive and CD45RA-negative memory subsets. These data belong to a study of shared clonotypes between healthy human individuals. Study outcomes and limitations: Sampling included only blood; tissue repertoires likely differ. Generation probabilities were higher for clonotypes shared across all four sorted-subset donors than for unshared ones.

V shed 1 base and J shed 6 bases, with 10 bases lying between them. CDR1 LNHDA and CDR2 SQIVND come from the germline V gene (reference sequence). This CDR3 is built from 13 residues. V is TRBV19 and J is TRBJ2-7; no firm D call. Sequenced sample: naive CD4+ T cells sorted from blood. Subset reported: CD45RA+ positively selected. The receptor comes from a woman aged 25 to 45 in good health. This chain's CDR3 is CASSIVYAREQYF. The CDR3 region has the DNA TGTGCCAGTAGTATAGTATATGCCCGCGAGCAGTACTTC.